This T cell receptor (beta chain) is from a study of cytomegalovirus exposure and HLA in healthy donors. The PCR was carried out with 60 Vbeta primers and 13 Jbeta primers. Here immunoSEQ multiplex PCR was the method, and the copy in TCRdb shows in-frame clones only, minus some. The sample lists about 190,000 clones, 65% to 85% occurring once. Details on this clone: The antigen is unknown.

The study, taken as a whole, reports: Researchers catalogued about 160 TCR beta chains as cytomegalovirus-associated. Most TCR sequences were seen very rarely across donors, but some public TCRs occurred in many.

The V gene's germline CDR1 is SGHTA and CDR2 FQGNSA. V was clipped by 11 bases and J by 5 bases; unmatched bases: 5. CDR3 length: 12 amino acids. This clonotype was obtained from a man aged 18 to 29 in good health and CMV-seronegative. This rearrangement joins TRBV7-2 to TRBJ2-2; TRBD2 agrees at 7 bases. Sequencing was performed on PBMCs. As DNA, the CDR3 is TGTGCCCAGCGGGGTTTAACCGGGGAGCTGTTTTTT. It translates to CAQRGLTGELFF.